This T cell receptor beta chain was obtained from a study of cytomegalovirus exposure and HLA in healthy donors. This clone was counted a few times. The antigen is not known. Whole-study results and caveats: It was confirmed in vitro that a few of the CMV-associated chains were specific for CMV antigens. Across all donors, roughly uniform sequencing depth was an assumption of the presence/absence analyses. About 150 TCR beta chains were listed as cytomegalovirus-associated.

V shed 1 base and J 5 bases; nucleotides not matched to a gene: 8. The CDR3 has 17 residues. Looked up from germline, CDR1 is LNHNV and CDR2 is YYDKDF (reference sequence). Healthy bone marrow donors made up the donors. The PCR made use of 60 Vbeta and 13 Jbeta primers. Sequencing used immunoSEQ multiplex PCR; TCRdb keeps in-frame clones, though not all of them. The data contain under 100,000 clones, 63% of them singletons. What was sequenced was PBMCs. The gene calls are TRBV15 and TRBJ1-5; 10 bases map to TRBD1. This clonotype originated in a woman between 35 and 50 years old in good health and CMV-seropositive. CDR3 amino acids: CATSRVPGTGVHQPQHF. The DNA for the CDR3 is TGTGCCACCAGCAGAGTCCCCGGGACAGGGGTTCATCAGCCCCAGCATTTT.